This T cell receptor beta chain was captured in a study of Ad26.COV2.S vaccination and SARS-CoV-2 variants. Only in-frame clones appear in the TCRdb table, and some are missing; sequencing was by immunoSEQ multiplex PCR. The table records approximately 90,000 clones, about four fifths of them present only once. Trimming stripped 5 bases from V and 3 bases from J, with 11 bases between. The germline V gene has CDR1 MNHNY and CDR2 SVGAGI (reference sequence). The CDR3 runs to 14 residues. The rearrangement uses TRBV6-6 and TRBJ1-5; D unresolved. This TCR came from a human donor who had recovered from COVID-19. Material: peripheral blood, obtained after recovery from COVID-19. Written as DNA, the CDR3 is TGTGCCAGCAGTGATGGACGGAACAATCAGCCCCAGCATTTT. Translation gives CASSDGRNNQPQHF.